This TCR beta chain was found in a study of T-cell reconstitution after alpha-beta-depleted transplantation in children. Whole-study results and caveats: T-cell numbers and diversity, one year after transplant, stemmed largely from T cells that were newly produced.

This clonotype occurred many times. Its antigen remains unidentified. For TCRbeta, the library was prepared with unique molecular identifiers. MiXCR, run by TCRdb on the PCR reads, gives a single entry per CDR3 protein. This sample carries nearly 20,000 distinct CDR3 sequences, over 10% of them seen once, and the ten largest clones take about a third. Germline CDR1 is SEHNR and CDR2 is FQNEAQ (reference sequence). The germline V and J ends were trimmed by 5 bases and 5 bases, with 18 bases remaining between them. The CDR3 sequence is 15 residues long. The material was PBMCs, mostly from graft donor cells, obtained 60 days after TCRalphabeta/CD19-depleted stem cell transplant. The TCR was taken from a female patient under 10 years old who had a stem cell transplant for congenital amegakaryocytic thrombocytopenia, so the T cells may come from the graft donor. The gene calls are TRBV7-9 and TRBJ2-5; D perhaps matches TRBD1 (6 bases). The CDR3: CASSRTGTTRETQYF. The CDR3 nucleotides are TGTGCCAGCAGCCGCACCGGGACAACAAGGGAGACCCAGTACTTC.